These 2 T cell receptor beta chains were sequenced from one sample in a study of OX40 agonist ivuxolimab in advanced cancers. Produced via immunoSEQ multiplex PCR; TCRdb's table is partial and in-frame only. The sample shows 100,000 or so clones, more than 85% of them seen only once. Sequences were derived from CD4+ or CD8+ T cells sorted from blood, sampled in a trial of the OX40 agonist ivuxolimab. These receptors were taken from an adult with an advanced solid tumor such as melanoma, head and neck, liver or kidney cancer.

The chain is built from TRBV2 and TRBJ1-2; D gene ambiguous. The V end was cut by 6 bases, the J end by 10 bases, with 12 bases between. Germline V gives CDR1 SNHLY, CDR2 FYNNEI. The CDR3 covers 11 residues. The CDR3 sequence: CASSPPGTYTF. In DNA form, the CDR3 reads TGTGCCAGCAGCCCCCCGGGAACCTACACCTTC. The full variable domain, with the rest looked up from reference TRBV2 and TRBJ1-2, is EPEVTQTPSHQVTQMGQEVILRCVPISNHLYFYWYRQILGQKVEFLVSFYNNEISEKSEIFDDQFSVERPDGSNFTLKIRSTKLEDSAMYFCASSPPGTYTFGSGTRLTVV.

This clone occurred once. The chain recombines TRBV25-1 with TRBJ2-5, with TRBD2 identical over 9 bases. The CDR3 loop spans 13 amino acids. CDR1 and CDR2 (germline): MGHDK, SYGVNS. The V and J ends lost 7 bases and 2 bases, in that order; junction bases with no gene match: 2. CDR3 in DNA: TGTGCCAGCAATCTAGCGGGGCAAGAGACCCAGTACTTC. Translated, it gives CASNLAGQETQYF. Looking up the rest from reference TRBV25-1 and TRBJ2-5 gives the full variable domain: EADIYQTPRYLVIGTGKKITLECSQTMGHDKMYWYQQDPGMELHLIHYSYGVNSTEKGDLSSESTVSRIRTEHFPLTLESARPSHTSQYLCASNLAGQETQYFGPGTRLLVL.